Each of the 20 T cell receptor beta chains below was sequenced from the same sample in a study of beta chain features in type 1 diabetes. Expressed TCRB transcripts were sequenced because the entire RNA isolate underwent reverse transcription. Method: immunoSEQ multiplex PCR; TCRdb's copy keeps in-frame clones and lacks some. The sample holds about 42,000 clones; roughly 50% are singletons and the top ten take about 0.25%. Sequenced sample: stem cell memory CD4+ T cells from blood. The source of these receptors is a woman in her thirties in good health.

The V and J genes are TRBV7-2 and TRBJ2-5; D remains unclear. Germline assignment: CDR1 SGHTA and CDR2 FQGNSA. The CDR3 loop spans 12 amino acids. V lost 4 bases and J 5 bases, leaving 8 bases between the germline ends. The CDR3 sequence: CASSSKRETQYF. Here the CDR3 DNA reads TGTGCCAGCAGCTCTAAGAGGGAGACCCAGTACTTC.

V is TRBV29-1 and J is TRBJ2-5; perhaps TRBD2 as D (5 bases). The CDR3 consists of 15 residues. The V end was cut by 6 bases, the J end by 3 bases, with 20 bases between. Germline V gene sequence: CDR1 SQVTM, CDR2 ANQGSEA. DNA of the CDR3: TGCAGCGTGGGCCCCAGGTCGGGAATGGAAGAGACCCAGTACTTC. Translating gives CSVGPRSGMEETQYF.

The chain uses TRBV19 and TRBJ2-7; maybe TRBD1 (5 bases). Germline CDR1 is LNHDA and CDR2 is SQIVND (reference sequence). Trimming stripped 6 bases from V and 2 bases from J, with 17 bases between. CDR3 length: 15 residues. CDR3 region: CASSTDHRGAYEQYF. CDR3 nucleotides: TGTGCCAGTAGCACCGATCATAGGGGTGCCTACGAGCAGTACTTC.

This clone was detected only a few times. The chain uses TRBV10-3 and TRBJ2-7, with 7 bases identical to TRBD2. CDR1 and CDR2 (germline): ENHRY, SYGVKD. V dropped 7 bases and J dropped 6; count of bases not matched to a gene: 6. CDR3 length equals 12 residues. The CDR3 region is CAINKGGREQYF. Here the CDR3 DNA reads TGTGCCATCAATAAGGGAGGGCGCGAGCAGTACTTC.

CDR3 nucleotide sequence: TGTGCCAGCAGCCAAGCCCGGACTAGCGGGAGGGCAGATACGCAGTATTTT. It is translated as CASSQARTSGRADTQYF. The chain employs TRBV4-2 and TRBJ2-3; TRBD2 agrees at 15 bases. The V gene's germline CDR1 is LGHNA and CDR2 YNFKEQ. The CDR3 contains 17 residues. Losses at the gene ends were 1 base for V and 4 bases for J; bases not matched to a gene: 3.

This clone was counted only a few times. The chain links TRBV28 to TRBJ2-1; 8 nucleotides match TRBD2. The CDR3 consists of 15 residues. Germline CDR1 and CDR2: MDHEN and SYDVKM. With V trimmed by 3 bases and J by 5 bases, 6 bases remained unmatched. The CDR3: CASSLGGRHNNEQFF. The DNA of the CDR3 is TGTGCCAGCAGTTTGGGCGGGAGGCACAACAATGAGCAGTTCTTC. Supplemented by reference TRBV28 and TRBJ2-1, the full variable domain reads DVKVTQSSRYLVKRTGEKVFLECVQDMDHENMFWYRQDPGLGLRLIYFSYDVKMKEKGDIPEGYSVSREKKERFSLILESASTNQTSMYLCASSLGGRHNNEQFFGPGTRLTVL.

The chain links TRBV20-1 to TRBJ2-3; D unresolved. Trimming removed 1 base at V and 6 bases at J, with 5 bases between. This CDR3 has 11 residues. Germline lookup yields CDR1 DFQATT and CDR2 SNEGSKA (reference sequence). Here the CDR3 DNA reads TGCAGTGCTAGAGTCGGGGATACGCAGTATTTT. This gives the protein CSARVGDTQYF.

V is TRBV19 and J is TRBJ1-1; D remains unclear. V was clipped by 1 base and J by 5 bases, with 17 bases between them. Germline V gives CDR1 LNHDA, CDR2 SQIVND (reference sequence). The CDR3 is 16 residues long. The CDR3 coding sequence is TGTGCCAGTAGTATAGCTGACGGGCTGCGGAGGACTGAAGCTTTCTTT. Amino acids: CASSIADGLRRTEAFF.

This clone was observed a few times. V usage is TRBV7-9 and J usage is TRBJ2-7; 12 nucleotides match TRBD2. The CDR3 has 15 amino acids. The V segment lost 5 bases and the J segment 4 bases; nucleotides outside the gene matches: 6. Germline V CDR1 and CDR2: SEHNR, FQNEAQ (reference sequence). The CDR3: CASSPGLAGTYEQYF. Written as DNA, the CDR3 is TGTGCCAGCAGCCCCGGACTAGCGGGAACTTACGAGCAGTACTTC.

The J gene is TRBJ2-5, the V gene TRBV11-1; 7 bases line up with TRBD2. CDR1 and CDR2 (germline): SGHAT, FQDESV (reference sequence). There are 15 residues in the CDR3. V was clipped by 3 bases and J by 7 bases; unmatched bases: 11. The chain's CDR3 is CASSFGSSGTGTQYF. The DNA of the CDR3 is TGTGCCAGCAGCTTCGGTTCTAGCGGAACCGGGACCCAGTACTTC. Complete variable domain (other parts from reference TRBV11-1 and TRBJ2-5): EAEVAQSPRYKITEKSQAVAFWCDPISGHATLYWYRQILGQGPELLVQFQDESVVDDSQLPKDRFSAERLKGVDSTLKIQPAELGDSAMYLCASSFGSSGTGTQYFGPGTRLLVL.

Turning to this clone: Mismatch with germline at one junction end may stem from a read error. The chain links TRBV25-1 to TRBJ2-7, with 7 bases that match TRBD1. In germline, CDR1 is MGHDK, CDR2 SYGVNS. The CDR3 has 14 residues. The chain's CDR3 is CASSIGERQGPRVF. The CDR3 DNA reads TGTGCCAGCAGTATAGGGGAGAGACAGGGACCCCGAGTCTTC.

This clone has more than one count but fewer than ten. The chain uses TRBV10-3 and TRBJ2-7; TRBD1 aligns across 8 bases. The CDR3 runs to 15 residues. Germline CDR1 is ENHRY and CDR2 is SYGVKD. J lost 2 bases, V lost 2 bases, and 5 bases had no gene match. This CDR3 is CAISEAGQVAYEQYF. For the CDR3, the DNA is TGTGCCATCAGTGAGGCGGGACAGGTTGCCTACGAGCAGTACTTC.

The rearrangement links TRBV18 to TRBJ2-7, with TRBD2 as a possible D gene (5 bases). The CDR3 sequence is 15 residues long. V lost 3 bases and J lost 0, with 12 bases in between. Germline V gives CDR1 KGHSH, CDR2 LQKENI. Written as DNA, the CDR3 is TGTGCCAGCTCACCCCGGGCTGGGAGCTCCTACGAGCAGTACTTC. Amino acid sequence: CASSPRAGSSYEQYF.

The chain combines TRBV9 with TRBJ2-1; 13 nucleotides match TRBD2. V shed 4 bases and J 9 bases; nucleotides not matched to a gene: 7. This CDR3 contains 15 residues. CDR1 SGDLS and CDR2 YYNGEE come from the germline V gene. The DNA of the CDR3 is TGTGCCAGCAGCTTAGGGACTAGCGGGGTTAGTGAGCAGTTCTTC. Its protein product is CASSLGTSGVSEQFF.

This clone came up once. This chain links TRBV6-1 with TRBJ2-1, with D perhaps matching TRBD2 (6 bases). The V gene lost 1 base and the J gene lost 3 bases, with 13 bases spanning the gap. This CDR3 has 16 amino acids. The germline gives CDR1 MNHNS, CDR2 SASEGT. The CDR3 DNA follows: TGTGCCAGCAGTGAAGAACGCGGGATAGTCTACAATGAGCAGTTCTTC. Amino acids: CASSEERGIVYNEQFF.

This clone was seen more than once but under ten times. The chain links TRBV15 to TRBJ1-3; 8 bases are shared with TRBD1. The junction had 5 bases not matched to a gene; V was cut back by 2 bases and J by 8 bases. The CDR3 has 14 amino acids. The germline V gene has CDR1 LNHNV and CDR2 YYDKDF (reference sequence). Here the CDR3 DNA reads TGTGCCACCAGCAGACGACAGGGGAGGGACACCATATATTTT. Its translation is CATSRRQGRDTIYF.

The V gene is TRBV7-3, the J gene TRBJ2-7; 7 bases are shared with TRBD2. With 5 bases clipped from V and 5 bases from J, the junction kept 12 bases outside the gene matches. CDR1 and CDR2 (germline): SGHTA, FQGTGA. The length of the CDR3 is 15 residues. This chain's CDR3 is CASSPLAGVGHEQYF. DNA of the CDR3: TGTGCCAGCAGCCCCCTGGCGGGAGTTGGCCACGAGCAGTACTTC.

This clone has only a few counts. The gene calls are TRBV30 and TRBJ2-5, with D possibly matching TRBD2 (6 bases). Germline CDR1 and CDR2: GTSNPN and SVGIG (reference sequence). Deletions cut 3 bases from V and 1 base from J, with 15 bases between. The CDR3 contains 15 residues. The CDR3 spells CAWSPPGGTQETQYF. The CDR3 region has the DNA TGTGCCTGGAGCCCCCCTGGGGGGACCCAAGAGACCCAGTACTTC.

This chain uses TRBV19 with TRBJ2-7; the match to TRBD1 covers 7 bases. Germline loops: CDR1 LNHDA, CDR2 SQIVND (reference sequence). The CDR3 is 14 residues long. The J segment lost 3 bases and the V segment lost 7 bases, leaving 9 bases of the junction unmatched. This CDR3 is CASMGTNRGYEQYF. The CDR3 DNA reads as TGTGCCAGTATGGGGACGAACAGGGGCTACGAGCAGTACTTC.

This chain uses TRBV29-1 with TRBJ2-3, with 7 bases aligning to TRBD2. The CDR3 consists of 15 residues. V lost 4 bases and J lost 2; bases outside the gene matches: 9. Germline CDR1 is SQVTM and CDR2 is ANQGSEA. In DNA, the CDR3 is TGCAGCGTTGGCCCCCCCCGACTAGCCACAGATACGCAGTATTTT. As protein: CSVGPPRLATDTQYF.